This T cell receptor beta chain was sequenced for a study of cytomegalovirus exposure and HLA in healthy donors. The study, taken as a whole, reports: For most TCR sequences rarity was the rule, although some public TCRs occurred in many donors.

Note on this clone: Its antigen is undetermined.

The PCR ran on 60 Vbeta and 13 Jbeta primers. Clones were read by immunoSEQ multiplex PCR, and TCRdb kept only the in-frame ones, dropping some. The data show about 82,000 clones, around 80% seen once. J gave up 8 bases and V 4 bases, and 8 bases lay outside the gene matches. This CDR3 is 14 amino acids long. CDR1 is SGHRS, CDR2 YFSETQ, per germline. The chain carries TRBV5-1 and TRBJ1-2, with 10 bases that match TRBD1. This receptor was identified in a human donor in good health. The sequencing sample was made of PBMCs. The CDR3 sequence: CASSPLGTGEGYTF. The CDR3 DNA reads TGCGCCAGCAGCCCGCTGGGGACAGGGGAGGGCTACACCTTC.